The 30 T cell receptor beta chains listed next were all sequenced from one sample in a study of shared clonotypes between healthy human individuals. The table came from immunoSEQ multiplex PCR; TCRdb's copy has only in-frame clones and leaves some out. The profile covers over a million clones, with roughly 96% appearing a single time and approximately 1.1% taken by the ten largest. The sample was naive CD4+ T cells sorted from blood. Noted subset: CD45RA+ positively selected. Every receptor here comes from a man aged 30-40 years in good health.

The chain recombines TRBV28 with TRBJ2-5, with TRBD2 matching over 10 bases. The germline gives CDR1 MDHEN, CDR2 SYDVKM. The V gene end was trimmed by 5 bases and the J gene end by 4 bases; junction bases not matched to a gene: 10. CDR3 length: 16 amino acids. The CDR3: CASSTPIAGGLETQYF. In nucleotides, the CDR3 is TGTGCCAGCAGTACCCCTATAGCGGGAGGATTAGAGACCCAGTACTTC.

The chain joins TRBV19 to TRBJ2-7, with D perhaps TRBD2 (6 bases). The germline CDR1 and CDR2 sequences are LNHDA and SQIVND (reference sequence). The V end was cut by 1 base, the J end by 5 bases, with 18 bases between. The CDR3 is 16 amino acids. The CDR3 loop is CASSIGGQGGVHEQYF. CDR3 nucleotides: TGTGCCAGTAGTATAGGGGGCCAGGGCGGGGTCCACGAGCAGTACTTC.

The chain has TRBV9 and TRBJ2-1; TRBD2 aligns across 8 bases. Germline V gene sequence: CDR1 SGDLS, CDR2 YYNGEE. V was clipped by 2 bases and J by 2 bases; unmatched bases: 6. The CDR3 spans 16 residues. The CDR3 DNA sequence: TGTGCCAGCAGCGTTGGAGCGGGAGTAACCTACAATGAGCAGTTCTTC. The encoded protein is CASSVGAGVTYNEQFF.

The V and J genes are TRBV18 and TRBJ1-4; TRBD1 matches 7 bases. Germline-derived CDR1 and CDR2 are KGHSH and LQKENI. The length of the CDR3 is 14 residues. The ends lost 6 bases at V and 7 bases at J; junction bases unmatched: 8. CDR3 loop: CASSRQGLGEKLFF. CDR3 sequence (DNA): TGTGCCAGCTCCCGACAGGGTCTTGGTGAAAAACTGTTTTTT.

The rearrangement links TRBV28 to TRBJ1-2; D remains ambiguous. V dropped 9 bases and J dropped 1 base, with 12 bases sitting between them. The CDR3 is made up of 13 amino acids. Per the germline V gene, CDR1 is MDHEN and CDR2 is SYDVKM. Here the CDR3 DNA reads TGTGCCAGTGTAGGAGGAAATAACTATGGCTACACCTTC. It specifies CASVGGNNYGYTF.

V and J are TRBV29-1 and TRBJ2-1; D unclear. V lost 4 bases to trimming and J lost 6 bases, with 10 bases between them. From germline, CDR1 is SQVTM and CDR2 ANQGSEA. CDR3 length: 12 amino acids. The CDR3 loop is CSVVLRINEQFF. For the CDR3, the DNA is TGCAGCGTTGTGTTACGGATCAATGAGCAGTTCTTC.

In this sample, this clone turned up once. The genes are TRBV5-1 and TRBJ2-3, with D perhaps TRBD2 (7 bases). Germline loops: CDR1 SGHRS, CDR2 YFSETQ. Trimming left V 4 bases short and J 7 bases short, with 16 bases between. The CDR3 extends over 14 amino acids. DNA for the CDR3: TGCGCCAGCAGCAACAGGGAGGGACTACATACGCAGTATTTT. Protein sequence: CASSNREGLHTQYF.

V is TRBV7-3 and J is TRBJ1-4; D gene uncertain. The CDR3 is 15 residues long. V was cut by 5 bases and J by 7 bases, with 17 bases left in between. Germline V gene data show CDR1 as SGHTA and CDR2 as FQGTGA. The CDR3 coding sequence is TGTGCCAGCAGCCCTATGGGTGGATACGGTGAAAAACTGTTTTTT. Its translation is CASSPMGGYGEKLFF.

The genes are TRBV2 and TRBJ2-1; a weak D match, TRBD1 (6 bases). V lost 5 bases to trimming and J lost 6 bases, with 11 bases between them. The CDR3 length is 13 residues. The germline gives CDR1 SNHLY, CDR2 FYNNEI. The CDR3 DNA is TGTGCCAGCAGTCCCTCAGGGGTCAATGAGCAGTTCTTC. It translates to CASSPSGVNEQFF.

This CDR3 reads CASSVSEETQYF. The CDR3 bases are TGTGCCAGCTCAGTTTCTGAGGAGACCCAGTACTTC. V usage is TRBV18 and J usage is TRBJ2-5; D is undetermined. This CDR3 contains 12 residues. Germline lookup yields CDR1 KGHSH and CDR2 LQKENI. The V and J ends lost 5 bases and 5 bases respectively, with 9 bases between them.

CDR3 in DNA: TGTGCCAGCAAGCGGGACACCTTCACTGAAGCTTTCTTT. Translating gives CASKRDTFTEAFF. V is TRBV25-1 and J is TRBJ1-1, with a weak D call TRBD1 (6 bases). The CDR3 extends over 13 amino acids. The V gene lost 7 bases and the J gene lost 4 bases, with 13 bases spanning the gap. The germline CDR1 and CDR2 sequences are MGHDK and SYGVNS.

In DNA form, the CDR3 reads TGTGCCAGCAGTTACTCGATATTAGGGTGGGAGTACGAGCAGTACTTC. It translates to CASSYSILGWEYEQYF. This chain joins TRBV6-5 and TRBJ2-7; D may be TRBD2 (5 bases). The ends were cut back, 0 bases at V and 4 bases at J, with 16 bases in the middle. Per the germline V gene, CDR1 is MNHEY and CDR2 is SVGAGI. This CDR3 is built from 16 residues.

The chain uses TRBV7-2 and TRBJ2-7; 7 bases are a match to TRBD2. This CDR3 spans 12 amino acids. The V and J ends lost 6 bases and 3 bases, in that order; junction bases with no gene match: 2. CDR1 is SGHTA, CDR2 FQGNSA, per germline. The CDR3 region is CASSRTSYEQYF. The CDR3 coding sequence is TGTGCCAGCAGTCGGACTAGCTACGAGCAGTACTTC.

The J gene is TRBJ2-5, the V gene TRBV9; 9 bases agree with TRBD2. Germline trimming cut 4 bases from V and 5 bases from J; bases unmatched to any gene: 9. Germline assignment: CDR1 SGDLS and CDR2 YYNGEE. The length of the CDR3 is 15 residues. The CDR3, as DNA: TGTGCCAGCAGCCCCCGCGGCGGGGGGGCGGAGACCCAGTACTTC. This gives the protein CASSPRGGGAETQYF.

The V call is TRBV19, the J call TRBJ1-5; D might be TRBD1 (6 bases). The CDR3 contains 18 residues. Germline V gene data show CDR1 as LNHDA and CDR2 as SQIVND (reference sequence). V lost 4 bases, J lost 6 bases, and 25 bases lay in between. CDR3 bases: TGTGCCAGTAGTAGCACAGGGAAGGGGGGTTGGATAGGTCAGCCCCAGCATTTT. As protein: CASSSTGKGGWIGQPQHF. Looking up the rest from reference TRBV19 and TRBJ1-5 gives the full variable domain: DGGITQSPKYLFRKEGQNVTLSCEQNLNHDAMYWYRQDPGQGLRLIYYSQIVNDFQKGDIAEGYSVSREKKESFPLTVTSAQKNPTAFYLCASSSTGKGGWIGQPQHFGDGTRLSIL.

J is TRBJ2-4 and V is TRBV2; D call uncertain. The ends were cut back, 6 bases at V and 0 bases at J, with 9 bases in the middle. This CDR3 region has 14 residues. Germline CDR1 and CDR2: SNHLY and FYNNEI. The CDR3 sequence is CASRVGLAKNIQYF. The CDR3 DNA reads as TGTGCCAGCAGGGTTGGGCTAGCCAAAAACATTCAGTACTTC.

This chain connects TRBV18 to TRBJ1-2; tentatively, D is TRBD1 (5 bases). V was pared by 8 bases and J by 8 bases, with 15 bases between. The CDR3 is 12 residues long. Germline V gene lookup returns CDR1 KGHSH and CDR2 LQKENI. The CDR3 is CASAPQGSGYTF. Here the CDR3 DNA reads TGTGCCAGCGCCCCCCAGGGTTCCGGCTACACCTTC.

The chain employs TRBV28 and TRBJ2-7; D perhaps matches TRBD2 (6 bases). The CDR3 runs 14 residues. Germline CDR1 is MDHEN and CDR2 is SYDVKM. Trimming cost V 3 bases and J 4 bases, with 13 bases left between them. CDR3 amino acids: CASSLGGVGYEQYF. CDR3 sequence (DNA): TGTGCCAGCAGTTTGGGGGGTGTGGGTTACGAGCAGTACTTC.

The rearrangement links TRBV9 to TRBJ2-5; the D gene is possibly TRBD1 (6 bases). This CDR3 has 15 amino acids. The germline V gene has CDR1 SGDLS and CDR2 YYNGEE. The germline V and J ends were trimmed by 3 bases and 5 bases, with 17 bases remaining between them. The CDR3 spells CASSARDNSLETQYF. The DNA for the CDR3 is TGTGCCAGCAGCGCCCGGGACAATTCGTTGGAGACCCAGTACTTC.

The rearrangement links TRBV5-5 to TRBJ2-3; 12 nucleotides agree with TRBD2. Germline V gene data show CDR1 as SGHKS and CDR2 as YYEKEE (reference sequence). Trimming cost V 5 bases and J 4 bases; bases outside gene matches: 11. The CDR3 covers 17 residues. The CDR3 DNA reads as TGTGCCAGCAGTCTCCGCGGGCTAGCGGGAGGGCCAGATACGCAGTATTTT. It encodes CASSLRGLAGGPDTQYF.

The CDR3 DNA is TGTGCCAGCAGCAATACCCGGGGACAGGGGAACGAGCAGTACTTC. Protein sequence: CASSNTRGQGNEQYF. The rearrangement links TRBV7-8 to TRBJ2-7; TRBD1 matches at 10 bases. The J segment lost 5 bases and the V segment lost 5 bases, leaving 9 bases of the junction unmatched. Germline values: CDR1 SGHVS, CDR2 FQNEAQ. The length of the CDR3 is 15 residues.

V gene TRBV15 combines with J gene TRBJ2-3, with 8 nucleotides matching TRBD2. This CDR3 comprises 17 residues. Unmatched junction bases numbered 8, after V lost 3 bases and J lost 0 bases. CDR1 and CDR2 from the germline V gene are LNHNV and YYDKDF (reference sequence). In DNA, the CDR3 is TGTGCCACCAGCAGTGATAGACTAGCGAACAGCACAGATACGCAGTATTTT. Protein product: CATSSDRLANSTDTQYF. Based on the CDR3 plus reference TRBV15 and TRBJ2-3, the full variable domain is DAMVIQNPRYQVTQFGKPVTLSCSQTLNHNVMYWYQQKSSQAPKLLFHYYDKDFNNEADTPDNFQSRRPNTSFCFLDIRSPGLGDTAMYLCATSSDRLANSTDTQYFGPGTRLTVL.

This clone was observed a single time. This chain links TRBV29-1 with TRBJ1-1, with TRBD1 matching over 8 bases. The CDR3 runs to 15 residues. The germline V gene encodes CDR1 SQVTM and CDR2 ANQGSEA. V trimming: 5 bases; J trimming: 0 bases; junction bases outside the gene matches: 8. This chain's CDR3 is CSVRIQGGMNTEAFF. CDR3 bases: TGCAGCGTTCGCATACAGGGGGGGATGAACACTGAAGCTTTCTTT.

The CDR3 sequence is CASSRNSVSYEQYF. DNA of the CDR3: TGCGCCAGCAGCAGAAATAGCGTCTCCTACGAGCAGTACTTC. The chain recombines TRBV5-1 with TRBJ2-7, with TRBD2 as a possible D gene (5 bases). From germline, CDR1 is SGHRS and CDR2 YFSETQ. The CDR3 has 14 residues. Trimming removed 4 bases from V and 0 bases from J, with 11 bases in between. Filled out from reference TRBV5-1 and TRBJ2-7, the complete variable domain reads KAGVTQTPRYLIKTRGQQVTLSCSPISGHRSVSWYQQTPGQGLQFLFEYFSETQRNKGNFPGRFSGRQFSNSRSEMNVSTLELGDSALYLCASSRNSVSYEQYFGPGTRLTVT.

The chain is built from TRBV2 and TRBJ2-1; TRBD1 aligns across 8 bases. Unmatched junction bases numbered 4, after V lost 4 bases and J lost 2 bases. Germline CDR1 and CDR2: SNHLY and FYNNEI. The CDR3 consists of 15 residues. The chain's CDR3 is CASSGDRITYNEQFF. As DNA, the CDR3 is TGTGCCAGCAGTGGGGACAGGATTACCTACAATGAGCAGTTCTTC.

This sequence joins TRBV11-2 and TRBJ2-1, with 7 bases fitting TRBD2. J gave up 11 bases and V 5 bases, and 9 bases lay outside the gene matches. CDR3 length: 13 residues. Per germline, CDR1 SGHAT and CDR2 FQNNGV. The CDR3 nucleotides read TGTGCCAGCAGCCAAAGGGAGGGATCTCAGCAGTTCTTC. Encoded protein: CASSQREGSQQFF.

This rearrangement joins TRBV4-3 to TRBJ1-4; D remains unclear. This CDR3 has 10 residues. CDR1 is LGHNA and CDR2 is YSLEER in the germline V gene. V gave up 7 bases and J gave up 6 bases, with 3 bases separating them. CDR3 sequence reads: CASNHEKLFF. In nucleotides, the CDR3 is TGCGCCAGCAACCATGAAAAACTGTTTTTT.

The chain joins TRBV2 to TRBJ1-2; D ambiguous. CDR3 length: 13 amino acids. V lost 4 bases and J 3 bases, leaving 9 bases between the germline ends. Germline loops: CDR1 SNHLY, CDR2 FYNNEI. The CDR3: CASSAPGHYGYTF. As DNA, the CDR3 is TGTGCCAGCAGTGCCCCCGGTCACTATGGCTACACCTTC.

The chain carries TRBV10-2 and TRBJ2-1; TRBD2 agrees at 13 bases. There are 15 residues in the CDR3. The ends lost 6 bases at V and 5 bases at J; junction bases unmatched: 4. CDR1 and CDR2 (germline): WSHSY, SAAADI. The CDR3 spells CASRLAGGPNNEQFF. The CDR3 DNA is TGCGCCAGCAGACTAGCGGGAGGGCCTAACAATGAGCAGTTCTTC.

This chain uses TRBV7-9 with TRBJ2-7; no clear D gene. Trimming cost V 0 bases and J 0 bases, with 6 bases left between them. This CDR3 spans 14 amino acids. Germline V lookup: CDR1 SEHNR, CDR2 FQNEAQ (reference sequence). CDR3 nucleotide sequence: TGTGCCAGCAGCTTAGCTTCAAGCTCCTACGAGCAGTACTTC. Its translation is CASSLASSSYEQYF.